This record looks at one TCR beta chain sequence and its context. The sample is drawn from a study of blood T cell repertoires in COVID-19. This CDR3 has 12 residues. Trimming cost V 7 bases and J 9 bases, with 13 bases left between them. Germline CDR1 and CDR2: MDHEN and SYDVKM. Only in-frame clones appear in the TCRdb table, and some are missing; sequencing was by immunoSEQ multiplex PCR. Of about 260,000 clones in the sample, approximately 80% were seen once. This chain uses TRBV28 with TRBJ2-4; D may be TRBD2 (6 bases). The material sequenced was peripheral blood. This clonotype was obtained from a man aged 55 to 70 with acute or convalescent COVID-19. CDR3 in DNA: TGTGCCAGCACACAAACCGGGAGCATTCAGTACTTC. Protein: CASTQTGSIQYF. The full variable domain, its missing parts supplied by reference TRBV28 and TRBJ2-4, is DVKVTQSSRYLVKRTGEKVFLECVQDMDHENMFWYRQDPGLGLRLIYFSYDVKMKEKGDIPEGYSVSREKKERFSLILESASTNQTSMYLCASTQTGSIQYFGAGTRLSVL.